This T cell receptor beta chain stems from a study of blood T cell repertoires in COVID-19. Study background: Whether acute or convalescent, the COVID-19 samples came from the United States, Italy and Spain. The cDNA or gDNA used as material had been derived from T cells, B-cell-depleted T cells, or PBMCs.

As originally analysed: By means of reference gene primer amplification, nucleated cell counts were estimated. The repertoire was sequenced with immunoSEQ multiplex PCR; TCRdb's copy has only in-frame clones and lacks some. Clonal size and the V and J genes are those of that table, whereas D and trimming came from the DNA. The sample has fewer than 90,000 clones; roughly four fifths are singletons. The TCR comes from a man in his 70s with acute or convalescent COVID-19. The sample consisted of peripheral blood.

CDR3 residues: CASSYQGAQTPLHF. The CDR3 bases are TGTGCCAGCAGTTACCAGGGGGCGCAGACACCCCTCCACTTT. The chain joins TRBV6-5 to TRBJ1-6; 8 bases map to TRBD1. Trimming removed 2 bases from V and 11 bases from J; junction bases left unmatched: 5. The CDR3 totals 14 residues. Germline CDR1 is MNHEY and CDR2 is SVGAGI.